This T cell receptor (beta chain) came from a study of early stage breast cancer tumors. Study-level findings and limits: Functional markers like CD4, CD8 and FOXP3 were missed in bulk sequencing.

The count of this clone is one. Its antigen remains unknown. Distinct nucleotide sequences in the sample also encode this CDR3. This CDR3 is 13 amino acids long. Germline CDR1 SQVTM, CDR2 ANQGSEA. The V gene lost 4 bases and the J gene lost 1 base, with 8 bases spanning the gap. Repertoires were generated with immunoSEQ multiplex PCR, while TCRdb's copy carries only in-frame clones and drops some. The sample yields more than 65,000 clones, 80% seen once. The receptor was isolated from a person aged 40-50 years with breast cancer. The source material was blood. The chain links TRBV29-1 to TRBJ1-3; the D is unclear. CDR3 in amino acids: CSVVGGSGNTIYF. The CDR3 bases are TGCAGCGTTGTTGGCGGATCTGGAAACACCATATATTTT. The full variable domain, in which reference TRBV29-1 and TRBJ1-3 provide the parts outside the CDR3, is SAVISQKPSRDICQRGTSLTIQCQVDSQVTMMFWYRQQPGQSLTLIATANQGSEATYESGFVIDKFPISRPNLTFSTLTVSNMSPEDSSIYLCSVVGGSGNTIYFGEGSWLTVV.